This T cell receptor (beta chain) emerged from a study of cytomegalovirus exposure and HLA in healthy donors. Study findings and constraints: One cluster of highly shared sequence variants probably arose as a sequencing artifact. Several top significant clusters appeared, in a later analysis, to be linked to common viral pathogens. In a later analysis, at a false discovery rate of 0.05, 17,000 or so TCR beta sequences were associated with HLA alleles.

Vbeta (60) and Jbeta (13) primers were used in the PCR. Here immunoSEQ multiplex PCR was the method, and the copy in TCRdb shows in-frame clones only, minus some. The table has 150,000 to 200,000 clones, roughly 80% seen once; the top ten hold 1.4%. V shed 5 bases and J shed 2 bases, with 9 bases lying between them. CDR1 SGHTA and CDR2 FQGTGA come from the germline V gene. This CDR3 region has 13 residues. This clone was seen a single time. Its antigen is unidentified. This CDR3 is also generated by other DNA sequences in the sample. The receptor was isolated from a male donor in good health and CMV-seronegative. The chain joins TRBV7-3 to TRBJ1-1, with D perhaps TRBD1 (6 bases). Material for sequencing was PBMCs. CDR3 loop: CASSKQGNTEAFF. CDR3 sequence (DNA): TGTGCCAGCAGCAAACAGGGTAACACTGAAGCTTTCTTT.